This T cell receptor beta chain emerged from a study of blood T cells in healthy people across ages. The second PCR ran roughly 7 to 11 cycles with a sample-barcoded 5' primer and J-beta primers. Paired-end reads containing CDR3 totaled no fewer than 3 million for each sample. TCRdb called the 5' RACE reads again in MiXCR, with one record for every CDR3 protein. The table has approximately 1.5 million distinct CDR3 sequences, approximately 43% seen once; the top ten hold just over 4%. V lost 0 bases, J lost 6 bases, and 4 bases stayed unmatched. Germline CDR1 reads MNHEY; CDR2 reads SVGAGI. This CDR3 has 14 amino acids. The extraction recovered at least 6 micrograms of total RNA per sample.

The specimen was blood. The chain couples TRBV6-5 to TRBJ2-7; TRBD2 matches 8 bases. The clonotype originates from a young woman in good health. CDR3 amino acids: CASSYSGGVGEQYF. The CDR3 DNA follows: TGTGCCAGCAGTTACTCCGGGGGGGTGGGCGAGCAGTACTTC.